Given below is one T cell receptor beta chain in context. The repertoire was sequenced with immunoSEQ multiplex PCR; TCRdb's copy has only in-frame clones and lacks some. The sample includes some 2.1 million clones, approximately 92% seen only once; the top ten take around 1.7%. This specimen comes from a study of shared clonotypes between healthy human individuals. The naive CD8 fraction comprised CD45RO-negative cells positively selected for CCR7 and excluded terminally differentiated effector memory CD45RA+ cells. V shed 5 bases, J shed 0 bases, and the junction held 7 bases outside the gene matches. CDR1 and CDR2 from the germline V gene are MNHEY and SMNVEV (reference sequence). CDR3 length: 16 residues.

The clonotype comes from a man between 18 and 35 years old in good health. Some clones in this sample may be carry-over from other donors' samples. The V and J genes are TRBV27 and TRBJ2-1; TRBD2 agrees at 7 bases. Sequencing was done on a sample of naive CD8+ T cells from PBMCs. CDR3: CASSPTLADSYNEQFF. CDR3 coding DNA: TGTGCCAGCAGTCCGACCCTAGCGGACTCCTACAATGAGCAGTTCTTC.